This entry lists 3 T cell receptor beta chains sequenced from one sample in a study of metastatic and nonmetastatic thyroid tumors. TCRdb re-clonotyped the PCR reads through MiXCR. The data show 40,000 or so clones, about a sixth seen once. Every patient underwent thyroid surgery untreated. Sequencing input: tumor tissue. These receptors all stem from a female donor with papillary thyroid cancer or a benign thyroid nodule (not recorded which). Some clones in this sample may be carry-over from other donors' samples.

This clone was detected many times. V is TRBV11-2 and J is TRBJ2-2; 7 bases are shared with TRBD1. V was pared by 8 bases and J by 1 base, with 7 bases of the junction left unmatched. The germline CDR1 and CDR2 sequences are SGHAT and FQNNGV. The CDR3 totals 15 residues. The CDR3 nucleotides read TGTGCCAGCGGCGACAGGGTGAGGAACACCGGGGAGCTGTTTTTT. Amino acid sequence: CASGDRVRNTGELFF.

This clone was observed many times. The chain combines TRBV19 with TRBJ1-4; D is ambiguous. Per germline, CDR1 LNHDA and CDR2 SQIVND (reference sequence). The germline V and J ends were trimmed by 5 bases and 0 bases, with 4 bases remaining between them. The CDR3 totals 13 residues. CDR3: CASSPATNEKLFF. The DNA for the CDR3 is TGTGCCAGTAGTCCCGCAACTAATGAAAAACTGTTTTTT.

This clone has a count of ten or more. V is TRBV27 and J is TRBJ2-3; unclear D gene. Germline V gene lookup returns CDR1 MNHEY and CDR2 SMNVEV (reference sequence). The length of the CDR3 is 12 residues. The V gene lost 5 bases and the J gene lost 2 bases, with 5 bases spanning the gap. The CDR3 protein is CASSHHTDTQYF. The CDR3 region has the DNA TGTGCCAGCAGTCACCACACAGATACGCAGTATTTT.